Here is one T cell receptor (beta chain) with its context. As originally analysed: Researchers report that nucleated cell counts were estimated from reference gene primer amplification. Profiled with immunoSEQ multiplex PCR; TCRdb holds only in-frame clones, not every one. The DNA gave D and trimming, while V, J and clone size come from that table. The sample comprises 85,000 to 130,000 clones, 90% to 95% of which are singletons, and around 1% rests with the top ten. The source of the sample is a study of blood T cell repertoires in COVID-19. Overall study: COVID-19 samples collected from the United States, Italy and Spain covered acute and convalescent phases. Sources were T cells, B-cell-depleted T cells, or PBMCs; the material itself was cDNA or gDNA.

The ends lost 3 bases at V and 11 bases at J; junction bases unmatched: 7. This CDR3 comprises 14 residues. Germline V gives CDR1 SEHNR, CDR2 FQNEAQ (reference sequence). The specimen was peripheral blood. This TCR was sampled from a man between 60 and 75 years old with acute or convalescent COVID-19. The rearrangement uses TRBV7-9 and TRBJ1-5, with 10 bases identical to TRBD1. CDR3 in amino acids: CASSLGTGDGTQHF. The CDR3 DNA is TGTGCCAGCAGCTTGGGGACAGGGGATGGGACCCAGCATTTT.